One sample yielded the 8 T cell receptor beta chains listed below, sequenced in a study of T cell repertoires in ileal Crohn's disease. Libraries were prepared by immunoSEQ multiplex PCR; TCRdb keeps only in-frame clonotypes and omits some of them. The table lists about 60,000 clones, 85% to 90% of them singletons. This sample's time point: neoterminal ileum biopsy at postoperative endoscopy, about 6 months after surgery. Specimen: ileal tissue. The origin of the receptors is an adult with Crohn's disease.

The chain is built from TRBV19 and TRBJ1-1; 7 bases match TRBD1. Trimming removed 4 bases from V and 0 bases from J; junction bases left unmatched: 8. The germline V gene encodes CDR1 LNHDA and CDR2 SQIVND (reference sequence). This CDR3 spans 16 amino acids. The CDR3 nucleotides are TGTGCCAGTAGTAAAAAAGGGGGCTTTATGAACACTGAAGCTTTCTTT. This translates into CASSKKGGFMNTEAFF.

The chain couples TRBV7-6 to TRBJ1-2; the D gene is possibly TRBD1 (5 bases). CDR3 size: 15 residues. With 5 bases removed from V and 4 bases from J, the gap between germline ends came to 17 bases. Germline V gene sequence: CDR1 SGHVS, CDR2 FNYEAQ. The CDR3 nucleotides are TGTGCCAGCAGCCTGCAGGGCGATAAAGGCTATGGCTACACCTTC. This codes for CASSLQGDKGYGYTF.

V is TRBV6-5 and J is TRBJ1-4; TRBD1 agrees at 7 bases. From germline, CDR1 is MNHEY and CDR2 SVGAGI. Trimming cost V 6 bases and J 0 bases; bases outside gene matches: 4. The CDR3 is 15 residues long. This CDR3 reads CASRPQGATNEKLFF. The CDR3 nucleotides are TGTGCCAGCAGACCCCAGGGGGCAACTAATGAAAAACTGTTTTTT.

V is TRBV29-1 and J is TRBJ1-5; the D gene is possibly TRBD1 (6 bases). The CDR3 is 15 residues long. Per germline, CDR1 SQVTM and CDR2 ANQGSEA. Trimming took 6 bases from V and 3 from J, leaving 18 bases between them. The chain's CDR3 is CSVRQDGNHNQPQHF. The CDR3 region has the DNA TGCAGCGTGAGACAGGATGGGAACCACAATCAGCCCCAGCATTTT.

V is TRBV2 and J is TRBJ2-1; D gene uncertain. CDR3 length: 13 amino acids. The V gene lost 2 bases and the J gene lost 4 bases, with 6 bases spanning the gap. Germline assignment: CDR1 SNHLY and CDR2 FYNNEI. CDR3: CASSEQDYNEQFF. CDR3 bases: TGTGCCAGCAGTGAACAGGATTACAATGAGCAGTTCTTC. Variable domain in full (rest from reference TRBV2 and TRBJ2-1): EPEVTQTPSHQVTQMGQEVILRCVPISNHLYFYWYRQILGQKVEFLVSFYNNEISEKSEIFDDQFSVERPDGSNFTLKIRSTKLEDSAMYFCASSEQDYNEQFFGPGTRLTVL.

This chain joins TRBV25-1 and TRBJ1-5; 7 bases are shared with TRBD1. CDR3 length: 14 amino acids. The germline V gene has CDR1 MGHDK and CDR2 SYGVNS. V lost 7 bases to trimming and J lost 4 bases; unmatched junction nucleotides: 7. In DNA form, the CDR3 reads TGTGCCAGCACAGGGGGGACAGTAAATCAGCCCCAGCATTTT. Translation: CASTGGTVNQPQHF.

The chain has TRBV19 and TRBJ1-6; D might be TRBD1 (6 bases). There are 17 residues in the CDR3. V gave up 5 bases and J gave up 7 bases, with 21 bases separating them. Germline V CDR1 and CDR2: LNHDA, SQIVND (reference sequence). The CDR3 loop reads CASSPRGGAELNSPLHF. The DNA for the CDR3 is TGTGCCAGTAGTCCCCGAGGGGGGGCCGAATTAAATTCACCCCTCCACTTT.

This clone was observed at least ten times. The rearrangement links TRBV27 to TRBJ2-3, with 7 bases matching TRBD2. CDR3 length: 13 amino acids. The V gene's germline CDR1 is MNHEY and CDR2 SMNVEV (reference sequence). The junction had 2 bases not matched to a gene; V was cut back by 2 bases and J by 6 bases. The DNA of the CDR3 is TGTGCCAGCAGTTTACTAGCGGCGGATACGCAGTATTTT. It yields the protein CASSLLAADTQYF.